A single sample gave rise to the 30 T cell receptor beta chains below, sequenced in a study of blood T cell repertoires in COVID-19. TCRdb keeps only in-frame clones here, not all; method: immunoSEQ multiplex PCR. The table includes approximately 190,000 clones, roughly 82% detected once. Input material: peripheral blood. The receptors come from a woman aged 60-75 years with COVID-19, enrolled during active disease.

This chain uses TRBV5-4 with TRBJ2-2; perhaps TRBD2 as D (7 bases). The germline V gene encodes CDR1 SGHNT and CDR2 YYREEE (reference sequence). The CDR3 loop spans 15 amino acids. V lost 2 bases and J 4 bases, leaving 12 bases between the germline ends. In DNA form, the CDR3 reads TGTGCCAGCAGCTTAGGGGGGGCGTCCACCGGGGAGCTGTTTTTT. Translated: CASSLGGASTGELFF.

The DNA for the CDR3 is TGTGCCAGCAGCTTGGACAGACAGGACGAGCAGTACTTC. Encoded protein: CASSLDRQDEQYF. The chain combines TRBV5-4 with TRBJ2-7; tentative D call: TRBD1 (6 bases). The V and J ends lost 0 bases and 5 bases respectively, with 9 bases between them. The CDR3 spans 13 residues. Germline CDR1 SGHNT, CDR2 YYREEE (reference sequence).

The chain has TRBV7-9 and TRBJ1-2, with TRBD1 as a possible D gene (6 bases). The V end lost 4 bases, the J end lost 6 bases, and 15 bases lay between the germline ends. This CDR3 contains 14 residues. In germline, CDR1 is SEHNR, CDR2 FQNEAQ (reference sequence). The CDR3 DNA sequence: TGTGCCAGCAGCTACGAACAGGGCGTTCATGGCTACACCTTC. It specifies CASSYEQGVHGYTF.

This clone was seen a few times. CDR3 protein: CASSPSRYEAFF. Written as DNA, the CDR3 is TGTGCCAGCTCGCCAAGCAGGTACGAAGCTTTCTTT. The chain links TRBV18 to TRBJ1-1; D unresolved. The germline gives CDR1 KGHSH, CDR2 LQKENI. The length of the CDR3 is 12 residues. Trimming shortened V by 6 bases and J by 8 bases, and 13 bases separated the two germline ends.

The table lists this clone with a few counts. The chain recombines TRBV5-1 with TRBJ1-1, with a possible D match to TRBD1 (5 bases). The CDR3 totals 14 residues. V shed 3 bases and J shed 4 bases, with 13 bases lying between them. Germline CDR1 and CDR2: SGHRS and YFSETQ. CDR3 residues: CASSWTPGGTEAFF. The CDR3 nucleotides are TGCGCCAGCAGCTGGACACCCGGGGGCACTGAAGCTTTCTTT.

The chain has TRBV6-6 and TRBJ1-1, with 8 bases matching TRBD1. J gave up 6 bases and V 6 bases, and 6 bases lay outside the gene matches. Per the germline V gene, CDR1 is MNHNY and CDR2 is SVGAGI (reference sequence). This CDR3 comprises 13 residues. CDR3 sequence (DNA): TGTGCCAGCAGCCAGGGGGCCCGGGCTGAAGCTTTCTTT. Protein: CASSQGARAEAFF.

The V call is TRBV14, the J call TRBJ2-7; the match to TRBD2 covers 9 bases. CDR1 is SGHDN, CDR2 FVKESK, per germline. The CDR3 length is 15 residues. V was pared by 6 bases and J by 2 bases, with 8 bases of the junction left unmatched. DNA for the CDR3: TGTGCCAGCAGTCGAAGTAGCGGGAGCCCCTACGAGCAGTACTTC. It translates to CASSRSSGSPYEQYF.

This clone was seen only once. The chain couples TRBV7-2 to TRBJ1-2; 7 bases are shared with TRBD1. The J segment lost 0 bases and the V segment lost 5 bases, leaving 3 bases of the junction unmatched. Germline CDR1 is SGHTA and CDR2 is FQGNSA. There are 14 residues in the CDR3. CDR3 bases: TGTGCCAGCAGCCCGGGACAGACTAACTATGGCTACACCTTC. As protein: CASSPGQTNYGYTF.

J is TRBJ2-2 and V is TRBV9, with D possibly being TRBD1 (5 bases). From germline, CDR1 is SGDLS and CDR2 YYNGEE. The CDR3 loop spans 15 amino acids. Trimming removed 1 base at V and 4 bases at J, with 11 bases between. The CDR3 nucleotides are TGTGCCAGCAGCGTAAGTGGGGCTGTCACCGGGGAGCTGTTTTTT. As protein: CASSVSGAVTGELFF. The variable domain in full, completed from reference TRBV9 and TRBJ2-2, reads DSGVTQTPKHLITATGQRVTLRCSPRSGDLSVYWYQQSLDQGLQFLIQYYNGEERAKGNILERFSAQQFPDLHSELNLSSLELGDSALYFCASSVSGAVTGELFFGEGSRLTVL.

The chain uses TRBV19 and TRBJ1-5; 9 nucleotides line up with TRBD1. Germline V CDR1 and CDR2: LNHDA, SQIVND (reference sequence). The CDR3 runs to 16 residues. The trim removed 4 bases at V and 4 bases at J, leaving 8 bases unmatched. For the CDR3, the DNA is TGTGCCAGTAGTAGGGGGGGGACAGGGCGAAATCAGCCCCAGCATTTT. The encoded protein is CASSRGGTGRNQPQHF.

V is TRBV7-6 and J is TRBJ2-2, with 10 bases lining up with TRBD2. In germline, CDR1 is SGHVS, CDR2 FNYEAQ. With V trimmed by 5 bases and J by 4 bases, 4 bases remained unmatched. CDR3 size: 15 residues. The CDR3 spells CASSPGLAFTGELFF. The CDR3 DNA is TGTGCCAGCAGCCCGGGACTAGCGTTCACCGGGGAGCTGTTTTTT.

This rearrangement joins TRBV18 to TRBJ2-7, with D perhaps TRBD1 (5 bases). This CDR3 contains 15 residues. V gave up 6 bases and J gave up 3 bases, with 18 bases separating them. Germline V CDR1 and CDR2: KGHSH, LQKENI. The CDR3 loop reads CASSPMQGTIYEQYF. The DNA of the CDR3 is TGTGCCAGCTCCCCAATGCAGGGTACAATCTACGAGCAGTACTTC. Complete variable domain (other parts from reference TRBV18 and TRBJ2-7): NAGVMQNPRHLVRRRGQEARLRCSPMKGHSHVYWYRQLPEEGLKFMVYLQKENIIDESGMPKERFSAEFPKEGPSILRIQQVVRGDSAAYFCASSPMQGTIYEQYFGPGTRLTVT.

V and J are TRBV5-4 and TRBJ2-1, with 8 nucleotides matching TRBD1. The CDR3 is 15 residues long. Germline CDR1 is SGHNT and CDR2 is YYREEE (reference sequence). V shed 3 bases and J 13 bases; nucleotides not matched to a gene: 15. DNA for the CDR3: TGTGCCAGCAGCTCCCGGACAGGGTGGTCGGGTGAACAGTTCTTC. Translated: CASSSRTGWSGEQFF.

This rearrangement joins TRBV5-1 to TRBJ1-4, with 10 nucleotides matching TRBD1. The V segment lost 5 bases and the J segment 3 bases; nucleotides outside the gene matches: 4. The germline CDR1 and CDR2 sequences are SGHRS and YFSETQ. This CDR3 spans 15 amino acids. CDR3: CASRGQGRANEKLFF. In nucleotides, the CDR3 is TGCGCCAGCAGGGGACAGGGGAGAGCTAATGAAAAACTGTTTTTT.

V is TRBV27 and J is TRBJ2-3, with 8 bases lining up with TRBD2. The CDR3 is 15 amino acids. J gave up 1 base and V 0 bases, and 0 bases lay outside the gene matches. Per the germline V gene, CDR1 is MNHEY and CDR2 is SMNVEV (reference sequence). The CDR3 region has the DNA TGTGCCAGCAGTTTATCTAGCGGGGGCACAGATACGCAGTATTTT. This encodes CASSLSSGGTDTQYF.

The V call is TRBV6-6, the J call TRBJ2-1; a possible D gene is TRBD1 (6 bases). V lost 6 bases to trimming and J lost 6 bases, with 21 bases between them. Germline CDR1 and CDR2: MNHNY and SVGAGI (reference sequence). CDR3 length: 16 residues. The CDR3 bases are TGTGCCAGCAGCGGACAGTCGCTGTCTACAGGCAATGAGCAGTTCTTC. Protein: CASSGQSLSTGNEQFF.

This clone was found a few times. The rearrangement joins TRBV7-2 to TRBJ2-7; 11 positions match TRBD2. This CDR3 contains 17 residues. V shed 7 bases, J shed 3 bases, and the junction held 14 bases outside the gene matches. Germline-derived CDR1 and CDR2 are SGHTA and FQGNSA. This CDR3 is CASTELATSGTVYEQYF. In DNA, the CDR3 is TGTGCCAGCACCGAACTCGCGACTAGCGGGACAGTCTACGAGCAGTACTTC. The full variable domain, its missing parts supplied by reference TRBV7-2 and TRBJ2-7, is GAGVSQSPSNKVTEKGKDVELRCDPISGHTALYWYRQSLGQGLEFLIYFQGNSAPDKSGLPSDRFSAERTGGSVSTLTIQRTQQEDSAVYLCASTELATSGTVYEQYFGPGTRLTVT.

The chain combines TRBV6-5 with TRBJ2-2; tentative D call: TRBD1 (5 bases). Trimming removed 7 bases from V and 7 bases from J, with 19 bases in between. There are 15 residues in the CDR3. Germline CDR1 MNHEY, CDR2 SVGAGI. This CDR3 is CASTRRQGRIGELFF. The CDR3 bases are TGTGCCAGCACTCGGCGGCAGGGAAGGATCGGGGAGCTGTTTTTT.

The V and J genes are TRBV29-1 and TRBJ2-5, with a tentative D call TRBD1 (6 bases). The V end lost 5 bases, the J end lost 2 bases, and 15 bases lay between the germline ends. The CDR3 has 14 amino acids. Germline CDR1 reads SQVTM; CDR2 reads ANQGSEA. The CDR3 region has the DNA TGCAGCGTTACAGCCGGGACACCGCAAGAGACCCAGTACTTC. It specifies CSVTAGTPQETQYF.

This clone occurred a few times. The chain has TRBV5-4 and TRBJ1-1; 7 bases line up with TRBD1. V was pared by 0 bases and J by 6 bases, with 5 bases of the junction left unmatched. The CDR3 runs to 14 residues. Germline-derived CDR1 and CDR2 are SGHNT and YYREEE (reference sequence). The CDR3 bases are TGTGCCAGCAGCTTGGTCAGGGGGGACTCTGAAGCTTTCTTT. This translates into CASSLVRGDSEAFF.

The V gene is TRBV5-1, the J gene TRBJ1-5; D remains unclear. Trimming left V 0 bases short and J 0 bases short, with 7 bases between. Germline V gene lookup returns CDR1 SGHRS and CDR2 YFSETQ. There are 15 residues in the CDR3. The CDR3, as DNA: TGCGCCAGCAGCTTGGGCGGCAATAGCAATCAGCCCCAGCATTTT. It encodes CASSLGGNSNQPQHF.

The DNA for the CDR3 is TGTGCCAGCAGCGTGCGGGACAGGGGGCCAACTGAAGCTTTCTTT. Translating gives CASSVRDRGPTEAFF. J is TRBJ1-1 and V is TRBV9; TRBD1 matches 12 bases. The CDR3 has 15 residues. V lost 2 bases and J lost 5; bases outside the gene matches: 4. Germline V CDR1 and CDR2: SGDLS, YYNGEE.

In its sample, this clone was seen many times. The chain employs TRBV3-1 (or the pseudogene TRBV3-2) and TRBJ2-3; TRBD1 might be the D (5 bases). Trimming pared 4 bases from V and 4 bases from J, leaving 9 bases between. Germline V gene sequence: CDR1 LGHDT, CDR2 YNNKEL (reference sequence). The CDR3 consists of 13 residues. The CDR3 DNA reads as TGTGCCAGCAGCCTAAGGGGTCCAGATACGCAGTATTTT. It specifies CASSLRGPDTQYF.

The CDR3 nucleotides read TGTGCCAGCAGCCCAGCGGTGGGGTCGGCTAATGAAAAACTGTTTTTT. It specifies CASSPAVGSANEKLFF. The V call is TRBV7-2, the J call TRBJ1-4; no clear D. Trimming left V 5 bases short and J 3 bases short, with 16 bases between. Germline V lookup: CDR1 SGHTA, CDR2 FQGNSA. The CDR3 spans 16 residues.

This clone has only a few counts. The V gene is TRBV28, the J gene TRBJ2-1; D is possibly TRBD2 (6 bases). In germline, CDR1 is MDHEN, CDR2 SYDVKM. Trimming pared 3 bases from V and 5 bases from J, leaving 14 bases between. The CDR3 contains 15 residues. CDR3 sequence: CASSFSGGANNEQFF. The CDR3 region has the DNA TGTGCCAGCAGTTTTTCCGGCGGGGCCAACAATGAGCAGTTCTTC. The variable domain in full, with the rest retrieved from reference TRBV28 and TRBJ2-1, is DVKVTQSSRYLVKRTGEKVFLECVQDMDHENMFWYRQDPGLGLRLIYFSYDVKMKEKGDIPEGYSVSREKKERFSLILESASTNQTSMYLCASSFSGGANNEQFFGPGTRLTVL.

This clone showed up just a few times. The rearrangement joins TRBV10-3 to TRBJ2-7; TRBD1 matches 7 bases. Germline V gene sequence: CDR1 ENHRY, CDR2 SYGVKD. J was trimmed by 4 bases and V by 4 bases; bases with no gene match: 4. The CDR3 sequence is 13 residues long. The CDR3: CAISVRGLYEQYF. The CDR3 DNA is TGTGCCATCAGTGTCAGGGGGTTATACGAGCAGTACTTC.

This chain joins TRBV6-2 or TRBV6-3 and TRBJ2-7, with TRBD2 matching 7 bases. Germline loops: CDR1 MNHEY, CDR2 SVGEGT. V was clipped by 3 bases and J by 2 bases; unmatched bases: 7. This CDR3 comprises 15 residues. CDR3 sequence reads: CASSYSGGSPYEQYF. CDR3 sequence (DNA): TGTGCCAGCAGTTATTCCGGGGGGTCCCCCTACGAGCAGTACTTC.

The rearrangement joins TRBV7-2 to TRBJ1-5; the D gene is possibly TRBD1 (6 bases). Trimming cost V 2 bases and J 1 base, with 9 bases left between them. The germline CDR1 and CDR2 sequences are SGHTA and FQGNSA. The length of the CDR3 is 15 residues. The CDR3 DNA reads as TGTGCCAGCAGCTTAAGCGGGACAAGCAATCAGCCCCAGCATTTT. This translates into CASSLSGTSNQPQHF.

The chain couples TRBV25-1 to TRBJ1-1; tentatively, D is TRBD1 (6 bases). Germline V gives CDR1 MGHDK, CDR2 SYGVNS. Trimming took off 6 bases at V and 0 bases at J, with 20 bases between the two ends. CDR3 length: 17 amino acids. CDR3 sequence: CASRTEGRGAMNTEAFF. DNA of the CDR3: TGTGCCAGCAGAACCGAGGGCAGGGGCGCTATGAACACTGAAGCTTTCTTT.

The CDR3, as DNA: TGTGCCAGCAGCTTCTGGGGGGGAGGGACAGATACGCAGTATTTT. Translating gives CASSFWGGGTDTQYF. The gene calls are TRBV11-2 and TRBJ2-3, with 7 bases that match TRBD2. Trimming cost V 3 bases and J 3 bases; bases outside gene matches: 6. Germline-derived CDR1 and CDR2 are SGHAT and FQNNGV. The CDR3 is made up of 15 amino acids.